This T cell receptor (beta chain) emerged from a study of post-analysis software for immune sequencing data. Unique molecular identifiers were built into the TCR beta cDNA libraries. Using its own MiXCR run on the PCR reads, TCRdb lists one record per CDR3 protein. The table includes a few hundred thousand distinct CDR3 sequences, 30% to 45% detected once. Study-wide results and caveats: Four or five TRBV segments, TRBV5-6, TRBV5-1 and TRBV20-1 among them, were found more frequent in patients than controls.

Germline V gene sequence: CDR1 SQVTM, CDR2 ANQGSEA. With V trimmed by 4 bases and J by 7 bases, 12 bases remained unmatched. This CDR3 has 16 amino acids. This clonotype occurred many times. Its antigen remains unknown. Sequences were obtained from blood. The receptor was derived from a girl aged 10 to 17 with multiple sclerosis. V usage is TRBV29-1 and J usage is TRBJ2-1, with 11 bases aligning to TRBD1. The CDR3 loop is CSVGGDAGTGGNEQFF. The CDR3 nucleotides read TGCAGCGTTGGGGGGGATGCCGGGACAGGGGGGAATGAGCAGTTCTTC.